Each of the 11 T cell receptor beta chains below was sequenced from the same sample in a study of CD8 T cells in ankylosing spondylitis. Study-wide results and limits: There was a TCR beta motif, made of fewer than 10 highly homologous variants, that appeared characteristic of ankylosing spondylitis blood.

Via MiXCR, TCRdb re-called the 5' RACE reads, giving one row per CDR3 protein. The table shows about 540,000 distinct CDR3 sequences, with approximately 12% occurring only once. No antigen is known for these receptors. Sequencing was performed on blood, either unsorted or a sorted T cell fraction (not recorded which). The receptors stem from a male donor with ankylosing spondylitis.

The chain combines TRBV5-1 with TRBJ2-3; a possible D gene is TRBD2 (6 bases). The germline V and J ends were trimmed by 1 base and 1 base, with 7 bases remaining between them. From germline, CDR1 is SGHRS and CDR2 YFSETQ. The CDR3 consists of 14 residues. In DNA, the CDR3 is TGCGCCAGCAGCTTGAGGAGGGGCACAGATACGCAGTATTTT. It encodes CASSLRRGTDTQYF.

The gene calls are TRBV14 and TRBJ2-7; no definite D call. The V end was cut by 1 base, the J end by 6 bases, with 10 bases between. The CDR3 totals 13 residues. Germline V gene sequence: CDR1 SGHDN, CDR2 FVKESK. CDR3 nucleotide sequence: TGTGCCAGCAGCCAAGTTACTACGGGCGAGCAGTACTTC. This gives the protein CASSQVTTGEQYF.

This clonotype came up many times. The chain couples TRBV14 to TRBJ2-3, with D perhaps TRBD2 (5 bases). The V gene's germline CDR1 is SGHDN and CDR2 FVKESK. The V and J ends lost 0 bases and 5 bases respectively, with 9 bases between them. This CDR3 is 14 amino acids long. The CDR3: CASSQDNGKDTQYF. In DNA form, the CDR3 reads TGTGCCAGCAGCCAAGATAACGGGAAAGATACGCAGTATTTT.

This clonotype was detected a few times. The chain joins TRBV7-9 to TRBJ2-3; perhaps TRBD1 as D (6 bases). Germline values: CDR1 SEHNR, CDR2 FQNEAQ (reference sequence). The CDR3 sequence is 15 residues long. V was cut by 2 bases and J by 5 bases, with 14 bases left in between. CDR3 nucleotide sequence: TGTGCCAGCAGCTTATCACAGGGTAATCTAGATACGCAGTATTTT. This codes for CASSLSQGNLDTQYF.

The chain is built from TRBV30 and TRBJ2-5; 7 nucleotides align to TRBD1. Germline trimming cut 0 bases from V and 2 bases from J; bases unmatched to any gene: 6. The CDR3 has 15 residues. CDR1 is GTSNPN and CDR2 is SVGIG in the germline V gene (reference sequence). The CDR3 DNA sequence: TGTGCCTGGAGTGTACTCGGCAGGGGGCAAGAGACCCAGTACTTC. This sequence encodes CAWSVLGRGQETQYF.

The chain is built from TRBV24-1 and TRBJ2-2, with 15 bases matching TRBD2. CDR3 size: 20 residues. Germline CDR1 is KGHDR and CDR2 is SFDVKD. V lost 7 bases and J lost 4; bases outside the gene matches: 15. As DNA, the CDR3 is TGTGCCACCAGCGGCCATAGGACTAGCGGGAGGGTCTCAGTCACCGGGGAGCTGTTTTTT. Protein sequence: CATSGHRTSGRVSVTGELFF.

This clonotype has just a few counts. This sequence joins TRBV2 and TRBJ2-1, with 7 bases matching TRBD1. V lost 6 bases and J lost 9; bases outside the gene matches: 14. Germline V gene data show CDR1 as SNHLY and CDR2 as FYNNEI. The CDR3 is 15 residues long. CDR3 bases: TGTGCCAGCAGCGGGGACAGCCCCGAGCAGGGTGAGCAGTTCTTC. Translated, it gives CASSGDSPEQGEQFF. Full variable domain (remainder filled in from reference TRBV2 and TRBJ2-1): EPEVTQTPSHQVTQMGQEVILRCVPISNHLYFYWYRQILGQKVEFLVSFYNNEISEKSEIFDDQFSVERPDGSNFTLKIRSTKLEDSAMYFCASSGDSPEQGEQFFGPGTRLTVL.

This clonotype showed up many times. The chain couples TRBV20-1 to TRBJ2-5; TRBD1 matches 10 bases. The V and J ends lost 5 bases and 3 bases, in that order; junction bases with no gene match: 3. Germline CDR1 is DFQATT and CDR2 is SNEGSKA (reference sequence). The CDR3 is made up of 13 amino acids. CDR3 sequence reads: CSAGTGVEETQYF. As DNA, the CDR3 is TGCAGTGCTGGGACAGGGGTTGAAGAGACCCAGTACTTC.

This clonotype turned up a few times. The chain combines TRBV29-1 with TRBJ1-2; D unresolved. This CDR3 comprises 12 residues. V was trimmed by 4 bases and J by 8 bases, leaving 14 bases between them. Germline V gene data show CDR1 as SQVTM and CDR2 as ANQGSEA. Here the CDR3 reads CSVAAGQGGYTF. The DNA of the CDR3 is TGCAGCGTTGCGGCGGGCCAAGGAGGCTACACCTTC. Full variable domain (outside the CDR3, taken from reference TRBV29-1 and TRBJ1-2): SAVISQKPSRDICQRGTSLTIQCQVDSQVTMMFWYRQQPGQSLTLIATANQGSEATYESGFVIDKFPISRPNLTFSTLTVSNMSPEDSSIYLCSVAAGQGGYTFGSGTRLTVV.

This clonotype appeared many times. CDR3 residues: CSARVGTRAFF. In nucleotides, the CDR3 is TGCAGTGCTAGAGTAGGGACTAGAGCTTTCTTT. The chain joins TRBV20-1 to TRBJ1-1, with D possibly matching TRBD1 (5 bases). The CDR3 is 11 amino acids. Trimming removed 1 base from V and 10 bases from J, with 10 bases in between. In germline, CDR1 is DFQATT, CDR2 SNEGSKA (reference sequence).

The V and J genes are TRBV19 and TRBJ2-1; 11 bases align to TRBD1. Trimming cost V 3 bases and J 6 bases; bases outside gene matches: 4. The CDR3 runs 15 residues. Germline values: CDR1 LNHDA, CDR2 SQIVND (reference sequence). CDR3 nucleotide sequence: TGTGCCAGTAGTATCCTCGGGACAGGGGGCAATGAGCAGTTCTTC. This sequence encodes CASSILGTGGNEQFF. The complete variable domain, with remaining parts taken from reference TRBV19 and TRBJ2-1, reads DGGITQSPKYLFRKEGQNVTLSCEQNLNHDAMYWYRQDPGQGLRLIYYSQIVNDFQKGDIAEGYSVSREKKESFPLTVTSAQKNPTAFYLCASSILGTGGNEQFFGPGTRLTVL.